The present T cell receptor (beta chain) was sequenced within a study of beta chain features in type 1 diabetes. Study-level background: Healthy donors and patients had similar age, gender and cell yields.

Comment on this clone: Antigen: not known.

The authors reverse transcribed all of the isolated RNA, so sequencing captured expressed TCRB transcripts. The repertoire was sequenced with immunoSEQ multiplex PCR; TCRdb's copy has only in-frame clones and lacks some. The sample yields around 690,000 clones, under 15% seen once. The germline V gene has CDR1 LNHNV and CDR2 YYDKDF (reference sequence). The V end was cut by 2 bases, the J end by 1 base, with 17 bases between. The CDR3 consists of 17 residues. General study results and limits: Whether TCRB rearrangement is influenced by HLA type was left unresolved in this analysis. Type 1 diabetes patients showed a moderate but significant shortening of TCRB CDR3s in all four CD4+ subsets. More deletions and fewer insertions at VDJ junctions were seen in type 1 diabetes patients.

Via CD45RO/CCR7/CD25/CD127/CD95/CD27, cells of the CD4+ naive, central memory, regulatory and stem cell-like memory subsets were sorted. Sequencing was carried out using naive CD4+ T cells from blood. The V call is TRBV15, the J call TRBJ1-2; a possible D gene is TRBD1 (6 bases). This receptor was obtained from a man between 25 and 39 years old with type 1 diabetes. For the CDR3, the DNA is TGTGCCACCAGCAGAACCGCTACAGGGAGCGTTAACTATGGCTACACCTTC. It is translated as CATSRTATGSVNYGYTF.